This T cell receptor (beta chain) emerged from a study of CD8+ T cells in alopecia areata. V was pared by 6 bases and J by 5 bases, with 8 bases between. The CDR3 runs to 12 residues. In germline, CDR1 is SEHNR, CDR2 FQNEAQ (reference sequence). General study findings and limits: Scalp sample data also include resident alphabeta T cells from normal skin. Expanded CD8+ clones among the top 100, as well as scalp clonality, were significantly decreased by tofacitinib.

Extracted from the samples, RNA was reverse transcribed into cDNA to serve as the sequencing template. The data were produced by immunoSEQ multiplex PCR, yet TCRdb's version contains in-frame clones alone and is incomplete. The table records about 42,000 clones, 65% of them present only once. Sample treatment: oral pan-JAK inhibitor, 5-10 mg twice daily. About this clone: Its specificity is unknown. In the same sample, other DNA sequences code for this CDR3.

The V gene is TRBV7-9, the J gene TRBJ2-1; D uncertain. This TCR was recovered from a human donor with alopecia areata. Sequenced material: CD8+ T cells sorted from blood, taken at week 4, from a patient treated with tofacitinib. The CDR3 here is CASSLGDNEQFF. CDR3 DNA sequence: TGTGCCAGCAGTCTCGGCGACAATGAGCAGTTCTTC.